These T cell receptor beta chains were read from a single sample in a study of T-cell reconstitution after alpha-beta-depleted transplantation in children. TCRdb re-called the PCR reads through MiXCR, storing one row per CDR3 protein. Of about 420,000 distinct CDR3 sequences listed, about 16% are singletons. The sequencing used PBMCs, mostly from graft donor cells, collected 360 days after TCRalphabeta/CD19-depleted stem cell transplant. The receptors were gathered from a boy under two years old who had a stem cell transplant for Wiskott-Aldrich syndrome, so the T cells may come from the graft donor. Both conserved end residues are part of each CDR3.

J gene,V gene,CDR3 protein
TRBJ2-5,TRBV5-1,CASSLAGKLETQYF
TRBJ2-2,TRBV4-3,CASSQDWAGSQTGELFF
TRBJ1-1,TRBV6-5,CASSYKLGSTEAFF
TRBJ2-1,TRBV29-1,CSVWTLSYNEQFF
TRBJ1-5,TRBV12-3/TRBV12-4,CASSFFRNQPQHF
TRBJ2-7,TRBV20-1,CSARTGSYEQYF
TRBJ2-7,TRBV6-4,CASSNENKGAGELRYEQYF
TRBJ1-5,TRBV3-1,CASSRTGYNQPQHF
TRBJ2-7,TRBV7-8,CASSLMRSLAAHSYEQYF
TRBJ2-2,TRBV7-9,CASSSWANTGELFF
TRBJ2-3,TRBV11-1,CASSSQPKTNRGNTDTQYF
TRBJ2-2,TRBV7-7,CASSLKAGAGNTGELFF
TRBJ2-7,TRBV3-1,CASSQVRTGANEQYF
TRBJ1-5,TRBV20-1,CSARDSPDRASNQPQHF
TRBJ2-1,TRBV21-1,CASSRLQSSYNEQFF
TRBJ2-5,TRBV20-1,CSALLAVQETQYF
TRBJ2-7,TRBV11-2,CASSQSSGGSSYEQYF
TRBJ1-2,TRBV6-5,CASSYSPNILYGYTF
TRBJ2-3,TRBV5-4,CASNLLRGPADTQYF
TRBJ2-2,TRBV18,CASSPFRDRVTGELFF
TRBJ2-7,TRBV3-1,CASSQRDFSSPYEQYF
TRBJ2-5,TRBV11-2,CASSLVYRLQETQYF
TRBJ2-5,TRBV12-3/TRBV12-4,CASSLQETQYF
TRBJ2-3,TRBV5-1,CASSRFGQYTDTQYF
TRBJ2-7,TRBV4-3,CASSQVGGTGTYEQYF
TRBJ2-7,TRBV27,CASRARQGHYEQYF
TRBJ1-2,TRBV28,CASSLQGTRDGYTF
TRBJ2-5,TRBV10-3,CAISESGAGETQYF
TRBJ2-3,TRBV9,CASSVGPYLAVTDTQYF
TRBJ2-5,TRBV5-1,CASSFKVGPKQETQYF
TRBJ2-1,TRBV12-3/TRBV12-4,CASSPTKGSYNEQFF
TRBJ2-1,TRBV4-3,CASSQGSGAAVYNEQFF
TRBJ2-2,TRBV7-8,CASKAGGRGGELVF
TRBJ2-3,TRBV5-6,CASSPDPYLGGTDTQYF
TRBJ2-3,TRBV5-1,CASSALGHTDTQYF
TRBJ2-5,TRBV7-6,CASSLARGGEDQYF
TRBJ2-1,TRBV4-1,CASSLSGPFLNEQFF
TRBJ2-3,TRBV12-3/TRBV12-4,CASSWPGLAGEDTQYF
TRBJ1-5,TRBV20-1,CSAAPGTGGEQPQHF
TRBJ2-1,TRBV5-1,CASSPPRESSYNEQFF
TRBJ2-3,TRBV7-2,CASSLRGGTGGANTQYF
TRBJ2-7,TRBV27,CASSRPGALVYEQYF
TRBJ2-3,TRBV12-3/TRBV12-4,CASSLVLSLGTDTQYF
TRBJ2-5,TRBV25-1,CASSDTVIQETQYF
TRBJ2-4,TRBV4-1,CASSQGVKTGKAKNIQYF
TRBJ2-1,TRBV5-1,CASRPTSSSYNEQFF
TRBJ2-2,TRBV5-1,CASSVLLGDRTGELFF
TRBJ1-2,TRBV5-1,CASSSYAGTGGNGYTF
TRBJ1-2,TRBV10-3,CAISGLTANYGYTF
TRBJ2-2,TRBV7-8,CASRDRVVTGELFF
TRBJ2-2,TRBV11-3,CASSPGQGKNTGELFF
TRBJ2-7,TRBV15,CATSRARGEQYF
TRBJ2-5,TRBV7-9,CASSPWAGGEETQYF
TRBJ2-5,TRBV28,CASSLRVQETQYF
TRBJ2-5,TRBV24-1,CATSDPWQGEETQYF